This T cell receptor beta chain comes out of a study of CD8 T cells in ankylosing spondylitis (dated by TCRdb to 2015 to 2018). Regarding the complete study: The study set out to find disease-linked TCR variants by profiling T cell receptor beta repertoires in ankylosing spondylitis patients and healthy donors. Peripheral blood was sampled, and synovial fluid was also collected from ankylosing spondylitis patients. The whole study cohort included under 140 healthy donors and about two dozen ankylosing spondylitis patients.

For sequencing, an Illumina HiSeq 2500 was employed. TCR beta libraries were prepared by quantitative 5'-RACE with molecular barcodes. The original pipeline was this. Disease-linked TCR variants were identified with a new computational method built on a probabilistic model of VDJ rearrangement. The public reads were run again by TCRdb, first through fastp at Q25 and then through MiXCR, and only productive beta chains were kept. A single entry per CDR3 protein holds the most common genes and DNA from its merged rows. These V and J calls originate from TCRdb's pipeline instead of the authors' own analysis. The sample table records hundreds of thousands of distinct CDR3 sequences; 20% to 30% of these occur just once. The ten largest clones capture 0.89% of the sample. V is clipped by 1 base and J by 0 bases, and the sequence between their germline boundaries is 14 bases long. The CDR3 starts with the cysteine, ends with the phenylalanine, and has 17 residues. Here the CDR3 DNA is all that survives: 51 bases in frame from base 1. The germline V gene specifies SGHRS as CDR1 and YFSETQ as CDR2.

As for this clonotype: Its specific antigen is unknown. Base qualities are missing; no much larger clone stands one base away.

Here is what the overall study found, with its caveats: Some of the motif variants had been reported before in the synovial fluid and blood of reactive arthritis patients, a finding that suggests common disease-initiation mechanisms. A TCR beta motif made up of eight or nine highly homologous amino acid variants appeared to be characteristic of blood from ankylosing spondylitis patients. The disease-linked clones were reported as significantly enriched in matched synovial fluid samples from ankylosing spondylitis patients. The disease-linked clones had a CD8+ phenotype and were found at relatively low frequencies in peripheral blood.

Sample: blood, either unsorted or a sorted T cell fraction (not recorded which). This clonotype was sampled from a male donor with ankylosing spondylitis. Recombination joined TRBV5-1 with TRBJ2-1; a tentative D call is TRBD1 (5 bases match). DNA sequence: TGCGCCAGCAGCTTGCCCGGGCTGGGGCCCTCCTACAATGAGCAGTTCTTC. It is translated as CASSLPGLGPSYNEQFF.